These 27 T cell receptor beta chains came from one sample sequenced in a study of blood T cells in healthy people across ages. Through a sample-barcoded 5' primer and a J-beta primer mix, a second PCR was run for 7 to 11 cycles. TCRdb used MiXCR to reprocess the 5' RACE reads, holding one entry per CDR3 protein. The repertoire includes 800,000 to 950,000 distinct CDR3 sequences, roughly 28% of them detected once, and roughly a tenth sits in the top ten. In addition, the sample was reused for a study of T cells of mothers and their children.

The sample was blood. These TCRs come from a woman in her thirties or forties in good health.

The rearrangement uses TRBV29-1 and TRBJ2-3, with TRBD1 identical over 7 bases. The CDR3 runs 14 residues. J was trimmed by 3 bases and V by 4 bases; bases with no gene match: 7. Germline assignment: CDR1 SQVTM and CDR2 ANQGSEA. CDR3 in DNA: TGCAGCGTTGGGGACAGATCTCATACAGATACGCAGTATTTT. Translated, it gives CSVGDRSHTDTQYF.

In the case of this clonotype: At one of its ends the junction is not consistent with the germline gene, which may arise from a read error. The chain joins TRBV4-1 to TRBJ2-5, with D uncertain. The CDR3 has 14 residues. Germline values: CDR1 MGHRA, CDR2 YSYEKL. The CDR3 nucleotides are TGCGCCAGCAGCCGAGACGGGCTCCAAGAGATCCAGTACTTC. This encodes CASSRDGLQEIQYF.

The J gene is TRBJ2-3, the V gene TRBV5-1, with 7 positions matching TRBD1. The J segment lost 6 bases and the V segment lost 0 bases, leaving 1 base of the junction unmatched. Germline V gives CDR1 SGHRS, CDR2 YFSETQ. CDR3 length: 13 amino acids. The DNA of the CDR3 is TGCGCCAGCAGCTTGGAACAGGGGGATACGCAGTATTTT. Translated, it gives CASSLEQGDTQYF.

The sample holds a few counts of this clonotype. The chain carries TRBV21-1 and TRBJ2-7; the table assigns TRBD2, which was not confirmed against the DNA. TRBV21-1 is noted as a pseudogene. This CDR3 spans 17 amino acids. The CDR3 sequence: CASSKQKEAGLSYEQYF. The CDR3 nucleotides read TGTGCCAGCAGCAAACAGAAGGAGGCAGGCCTCTCCTACGAGCAGTACTTC.

J is TRBJ2-5 and V is TRBV7-8; D might be TRBD1 or TRBD2, each matching 5 bases. The DNA end is a closer match to TRBJ2-7, so the J assignment may be wrong. Germline V gene data show CDR1 as SGHVS and CDR2 as FQNEAQ. This CDR3 is 14 amino acids long. The DNA for the CDR3 is TGTGCCAGCAGCCCCCGGGACGGCATCTACGAGCAGTACTTC. Its translation: CASSPRDGIYEQYF.

This clonotype was picked up many times. The CDR3 loop is CASSPRISGGATTDTQYF. For the CDR3, the DNA is TGCGCCAGCAGTCCGAGGATTAGCGGGGGGGCGACCACAGATACGCAGTATTTT. The rearrangement uses TRBV10-2 and TRBJ2-3; TRBD2 aligns across 11 bases. The V gene end was trimmed by 5 bases and the J gene end by 2 bases; junction bases not matched to a gene: 12. The CDR3 is made up of 18 amino acids. Germline V lookup: CDR1 WSHSY, CDR2 SAAADI.

The chain recombines TRBV28 with TRBJ1-4; no reliable D call. The CDR3 is made up of 16 amino acids. With 0 bases removed from V and 8 bases from J, the gap between germline ends came to 16 bases. Germline CDR1 reads MDHEN; CDR2 reads SYDVKM. For the CDR3, the DNA is TGTGCCAGCAGTTTATGGAAGGAGGAAGGAGGGGAAAAACTGTTTTTT. Translating gives CASSLWKEEGGEKLFF.

The chain uses TRBV12-5 and TRBJ2-2, with a weak D call TRBD2 (6 bases). CDR3 length equals 10 residues. Germline V gene data show CDR1 as LGHNT and CDR2 as FRNRAP. Here the CDR3 reads CTSWGEELFF. CDR3 DNA: TGTACCTCTTGGGGGGAAGAGCTGTTTTTT. Supplemented by reference TRBV12-5 and TRBJ2-2, the full variable domain reads DARVTQTPRHKVTEMGQEVTMRCQPILGHNTVFWYRQTMMQGLELLAYFRNRAPLDDSGMPKDRFSAEMPDATLATLKIQPSEPRDSAVYFCTSWGEELFFGEGSRLTVL.

With respect to this clonotype: A clone one base away is much larger, so this may be a read error. The V and J genes are TRBV29-1 and TRBJ2-4, with 7 bases that match TRBD1. Germline lookup yields CDR1 SQVTM and CDR2 ANQGSEA. The ends lost 7 bases at V and 13 bases at J; junction bases unmatched: 22. The CDR3 runs to 15 residues. The CDR3 region is CSAKGGGLSYNEQYF. Here the CDR3 DNA reads TGCAGCGCCAAAGGGGGCGGGTTGAGCTACAATGAGCAGTACTTC.

This clonotype was counted ten times or more. The chain employs TRBV20-1 and TRBJ1-2, with 10 bases identical to TRBD1. Germline V lookup: CDR1 DFQATT, CDR2 SNEGSKA (reference sequence). CDR3 size: 16 residues. V lost 3 bases, J lost 4 bases, and 11 bases stayed unmatched. In nucleotides, the CDR3 is TGCAGTGCTAGCACGCGAGGACAGGGGGAAGGCTATGGCTACACCTTC. Its protein is CSASTRGQGEGYGYTF.

This clonotype was counted a few times. The gene calls are TRBV2 and TRBJ2-3; 8 bases line up with TRBD2. CDR1 is SNHLY and CDR2 is FYNNEI in the germline V gene. The CDR3 runs 15 residues. The trim removed 5 bases at V and 7 bases at J, leaving 11 bases unmatched. The chain's CDR3 is CASSFRTGGRYTQYF. In nucleotides, the CDR3 is TGTGCCAGCAGTTTCCGAACGGGGGGGCGGTATACGCAGTATTTT.

Regarding this clonotype: The junction differs from germline at one of its ends, possibly a read error. The chain has TRBV12-3 or TRBV12-4 and TRBJ2-7; tentative D call: TRBD2 (6 bases). This CDR3 is built from 14 residues. DNA of the CDR3: TGTGCCGGCAGATGGGAGGCTATTAGGTACGAGCAGTACTTC. It codes for CAGRWEAIRYEQYF.

This clonotype was detected ten times or more. V gene TRBV10-3 combines with J gene TRBJ2-3; D not certain. Germline CDR1 is ENHRY and CDR2 is SYGVKD. The V and J ends lost 6 bases and 0 bases respectively, with 10 bases between them. The CDR3 totals 14 residues. CDR3 sequence: CAIRAETSTDTQYF. In DNA, the CDR3 is TGTGCCATCAGGGCAGAAACTAGCACAGATACGCAGTATTTT.

Points on this clonotype: This clone may be a read error of a much larger clone one base away. The chain carries TRBV29-1 and TRBJ1-1, with a weak D call TRBD1 (6 bases). Germline V gene data show CDR1 as SQVTM and CDR2 as ANQGSEA. The CDR3 extends over 10 amino acids. The CDR3, as DNA: TGCGGCGTCGGGCAGGGGGAAGCTTTCTTT. Translation: CGVGQGEAFF.

The CDR3 DNA reads as TGTGCCAGCAGCCCACAGGGGGCGTCCACTGAAGCTTTCTTT. It specifies CASSPQGASTEAFF. The chain has TRBV7-2 and TRBJ1-1, with 9 bases aligning to TRBD1. The germline gives CDR1 SGHTA, CDR2 FQGNSA. The V and J ends lost 5 bases and 4 bases, in that order; junction bases with no gene match: 5. The CDR3 totals 14 residues.

This clonotype appeared many times. This sequence joins TRBV4-3 and TRBJ1-6; 7 bases agree with TRBD1. Per the germline V gene, CDR1 is LGHNA and CDR2 is YSLEER. The V gene end was trimmed by 8 bases and the J gene end by 8 bases; junction bases not matched to a gene: 9. This CDR3 has 14 amino acids. CDR3 residues: CASRRTGSDSPLHF. In DNA, the CDR3 is TGCGCCAGCCGTAGGACAGGTTCGGATTCACCCCTCCACTTT.

This clonotype was counted many times. This sequence joins TRBV29-1 and TRBJ1-2; 9 bases match TRBD1. CDR1 is SQVTM and CDR2 is ANQGSEA in the germline V gene. V dropped 6 bases and J dropped 3; count of bases not matched to a gene: 5. The CDR3 totals 13 residues. The CDR3 DNA reads TGCAGCGTCGGCCGGACAGGGGACTATGGCTACACCTTC. Its translation: CSVGRTGDYGYTF.

The chain joins TRBV28 to TRBJ2-1; D is tentatively TRBD1 or TRBD2 (5 bases each). Germline CDR1 is MDHEN and CDR2 is SYDVKM. V lost 4 bases, J lost 5 bases, and 18 bases lay in between. The CDR3 spans 16 residues. The CDR3 coding sequence is TGTGCCAGCAGTTCATCCGGGACCTTTGTTGACAATGAGCAGTTCTTC. The encoded protein is CASSSSGTFVDNEQFF.

Worth noting for this clonotype: An end of the junction differs from the germline gene, which may be a read error. V is TRBV6-2 or TRBV6-3 and J is TRBJ1-5; D possibly corresponds to TRBD1 (5 bases). CDR3 size: 15 residues. From germline, CDR1 is MNHEY and CDR2 SVGEGT. The DNA of the CDR3 is TGTGTCAGCAGTTACCGGGAGGGAGGGGATCAGCCCCAGCATTTT. It yields the protein CVSSYREGGDQPQHF.

This clonotype was found a few times. The rearrangement joins TRBV4-2 to TRBJ2-7, with TRBD1 identical over 7 bases. The ends lost 1 base at V and 0 bases at J; junction bases unmatched: 6. This CDR3 comprises 16 residues. From germline, CDR1 is LGHNA and CDR2 YNFKEQ. The CDR3 loop reads CASSQAYRDSSYEQYF. The CDR3 region has the DNA TGTGCCAGCAGCCAAGCCTACCGGGACAGCTCCTACGAGCAGTACTTC.

The chain is built from TRBV5-1 and TRBJ2-7; unclear D gene. Germline values: CDR1 SGHRS, CDR2 YFSETQ. With 4 bases removed from V and 2 bases from J, the gap between germline ends came to 13 bases. The CDR3 is 14 residues long. The CDR3 sequence: CASSASRPPYEQYF. CDR3 nucleotides: TGCGCCAGCAGCGCCTCACGGCCTCCCTACGAGCAGTACTTC.

The gene calls are TRBV29-1 and TRBJ1-1; possibly TRBD1 for D (5 bases). This CDR3 is 14 amino acids long. Germline V lookup: CDR1 SQVTM, CDR2 ANQGSEA. Trimming took off 1 base at V and 4 bases at J, with 13 bases between the two ends. Written as DNA, the CDR3 is TGCAGCGTTGAAGTGGGTATGGGGGGCACTGAAGCTTTCTTT. It codes for CSVEVGMGGTEAFF. Full variable domain (remainder filled in from reference TRBV29-1 and TRBJ1-1): SAVISQKPSRDICQRGTSLTIQCQVDSQVTMMFWYRQQPGQSLTLIATANQGSEATYESGFVIDKFPISRPNLTFSTLTVSNMSPEDSSIYLCSVEVGMGGTEAFFGQGTRLTVV.

This clonotype was seen at least ten times. The J gene is TRBJ2-3, the V gene TRBV7-3; possibly TRBD1 or TRBD2 for D (5 bases each). V gave up 3 bases and J gave up 2 bases, with 12 bases separating them. The CDR3 is made up of 15 amino acids. Germline CDR1 and CDR2: SGHTA and FQGTGA. CDR3: CASSFSGTSTDTQYF. The CDR3 coding sequence is TGTGCCAGCAGCTTCTCGGGGACCTCCACAGATACGCAGTATTTT.

This clonotype was recorded a few times. The chain employs TRBV3-1 and TRBJ1-4; D not certain. Germline CDR1 reads LGHDT; CDR2 reads YNNKEL (reference sequence). This CDR3 region has 13 residues. Trimming shortened V by 4 bases and J by 6 bases, and 9 bases separated the two germline ends. CDR3 DNA sequence: TGTGCCAGCAGCCCCCGGCTGTATGAAAAACTGTTTTTT. Translation gives CASSPRLYEKLFF.

Only a few counts were recorded for this clonotype. This sequence joins TRBV3-1 and TRBJ2-1; 11 positions match TRBD2. The length of the CDR3 is 18 residues. The ends lost 10 bases at V and 3 bases at J; junction bases unmatched: 17. Germline CDR1 and CDR2: LGHDT and YNNKEL (reference sequence). CDR3 protein: CATAPSRLAGGLYNEQFF. DNA for the CDR3: TGTGCCACCGCCCCAAGTCGCCTAGCGGGGGGCCTCTACAATGAGCAGTTCTTC.

A note on this clonotype: The junction shows a germline mismatch at one end, possibly a read error. The rearrangement joins TRBV4-1 to TRBJ2-3, with 8 bases matching TRBD2. This CDR3 region has 16 residues. The germline V gene has CDR1 MGHRA and CDR2 YSYEKL. CDR3 sequence reads: CASGQGSGGSTDTQYF. CDR3 DNA sequence: TGCGCCAGCGGCCAAGGAAGCGGGGGTAGCACAGATACGCAGTATTTT.

This clonotype was counted at least ten times. V gene TRBV5-1 combines with J gene TRBJ1-2; possibly TRBD1 for D (6 bases). The CDR3 is 17 residues long. V gave up 3 bases and J gave up 5 bases, with 23 bases separating them. The germline V gene has CDR1 SGHRS and CDR2 YFSETQ. The CDR3 loop is CASSSGHQPSPDYGYTF. DNA for the CDR3: TGCGCCAGCAGCTCGGGACACCAACCCAGCCCTGATTATGGCTACACCTTC.